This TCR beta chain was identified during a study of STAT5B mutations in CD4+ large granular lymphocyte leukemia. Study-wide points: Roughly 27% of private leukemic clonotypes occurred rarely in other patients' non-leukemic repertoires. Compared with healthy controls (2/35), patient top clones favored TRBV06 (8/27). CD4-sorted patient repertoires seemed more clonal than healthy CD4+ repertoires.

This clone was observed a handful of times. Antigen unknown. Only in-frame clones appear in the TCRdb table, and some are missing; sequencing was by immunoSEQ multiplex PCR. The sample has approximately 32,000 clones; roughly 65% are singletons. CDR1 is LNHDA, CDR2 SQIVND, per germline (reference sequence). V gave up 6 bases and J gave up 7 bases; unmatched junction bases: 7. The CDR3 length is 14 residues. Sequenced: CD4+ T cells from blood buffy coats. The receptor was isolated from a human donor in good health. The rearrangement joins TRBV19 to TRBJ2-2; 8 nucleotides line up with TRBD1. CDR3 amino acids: CASRLDRVNGELFF. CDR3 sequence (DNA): TGTGCCAGTAGACTGGACAGGGTGAACGGGGAGCTGTTTTTT.